A selection of T cell receptor beta chains follows, all from one sample in a study of T-cell reconstitution after alpha-beta-depleted transplantation in children. MiXCR, run by TCRdb on the PCR reads, gives a single entry per CDR3 protein. The top ten clones hold just under 5% of a sample with 700,000 to 850,000 distinct CDR3 sequences, roughly 16% of them seen once. The sample in question was PBMCs, mostly from graft donor cells, obtained 360 days after TCRalphabeta/CD19-depleted stem cell transplant. Source of these receptors: a male patient younger than 18 who had a stem cell transplant for acute lymphoblastic leukemia, so the T cells may come from the graft donor. CDR3s include the opening cysteine and the closing phenylalanine or tryptophan. A D gene is named only where the DNA matches it firmly. Clone sizes are given selectively: once, few, many, or a class where the clone is expanded.

TRBV10-1,TRBJ1-1,-,many,CASSESGRPNTEAFF,TGCGCCAGCAGTGAGTCTGGGCGTCCGAACACTGAAGCTTTCTTT
TRBV5-1,TRBJ2-1,-,-,CASSLTGPSYNEQFF,TGCGCCAGCAGCTTAACGGGGCCCTCCTACAATGAGCAGTTCTTC
TRBV13,TRBJ2-5,-,-,CASSHSLQEMTQYF,TGTGCCAGCAGCCATTCGCTTCAGGAGATGACCCAGTACTTC
TRBV24-1,TRBJ2-1,-,many,CAPAGNEQFF,TGTGCCCCTGCCGGGAATGAGCAGTTCTTC
TRBV7-9,TRBJ1-1,-,-,CASSFYRITEAFF,TGTGCCAGCAGCTTCTACAGGATCACTGAAGCTTTCTTT
TRBV2,TRBJ1-2,TRBD1,-,CASWGQLYGYTF,TGTGCCAGCTGGGGACAGCTCTATGGCTACACCTTC
TRBV20-1,TRBJ2-7,-,few,CSALNGLGNEQYF,TGCAGTGCCCTAAACGGATTGGGGAACGAGCAGTACTTC
TRBV12-3/TRBV12-4,TRBJ2-7,-,-,CASSRPETDEQYF,TGTGCCAGCAGTCGCCCAGAGACCGACGAGCAGTACTTC
TRBV7-3,TRBJ2-1,-,-,CASNHREGAEDQFF,TGTGCCAGCAACCATCGGGAGGGGGCGGAAGATCAGTTCTTC
TRBV25-1,TRBJ2-2,TRBD2,-,CASSEGLAGGPTGELFF,TGTGCCAGCAGTGAGGGTTTAGCGGGAGGCCCGACCGGGGAGCTGTTTTTT
TRBV5-1,TRBJ2-2,-,-,CASSVAQENTGELFF,TGCGCCAGCAGCGTAGCACAGGAGAACACCGGGGAGCTGTTTTTT
TRBV6-1,TRBJ2-3,TRBD1,-,CASSATGVPGGTQYF,TGTGCCAGCAGTGCCACAGGGGTCCCAGGGGGTACGCAGTATTTT
TRBV7-3,TRBJ2-2,-,-,CASSPYRARSNTGELFF,TGTGCCAGCAGCCCTTACAGGGCTAGGTCGAACACCGGGGAGCTGTTTTTT
TRBV6-1,TRBJ2-3,-,-,CASSEAGGGDTQYF,TGTGCCAGCAGTGAAGCGGGAGGAGGGGATACGCAGTATTTT
TRBV20-1,TRBJ1-1,-,few,CSARMGNTEAFF,TGCAGTGCTAGAATGGGGAACACTGAAGCTTTCTTT
TRBV9,TRBJ1-3,TRBD1,few,CASSTRTGGFGNTIYF,TGTGCCAGCAGCACCCGGACAGGGGGTTTTGGAAACACCATATATTTT
TRBV12-3/TRBV12-4,TRBJ2-4,TRBD2,many,CASSSLVAGVAKNIQYF,TGTGCCAGCAGTTCCCTCGTAGCGGGAGTAGCCAAAAACATTCAGTACTTC
TRBV4-1,TRBJ2-7,-,-,CASSQVGSSSYEQYF,TGCGCCAGCAGCCAAGTTGGAAGTTCCTCCTACGAGCAGTACTTC
TRBV12-3/TRBV12-4,TRBJ1-3,-,-,CAIQGPLSSGNTIYF,TGTGCCATCCAGGGGCCATTGAGCTCTGGAAACACCATATATTTT
TRBV20-1,TRBJ2-7,TRBD1,-,CSADRVSYEQYF,TGCAGTGCAGACAGGGTCTCCTACGAGCAGTACTTC
TRBV25-1,TRBJ2-3,-,few,CASSGGTGTDTQYF,TGTGCCAGCAGTGGAGGGACCGGCACAGATACGCAGTATTTT
TRBV12-3/TRBV12-4,TRBJ2-7,TRBD2,many,CASSLRLAGGSYEQYF,TGTGCCAGCAGTTTAAGGCTAGCGGGAGGCTCCTACGAGCAGTACTTC
TRBV5-1,TRBJ2-7,-,few,CASSLPEGSYEQYF,TGCGCCAGCAGCTTGCCTGAGGGGTCGTACGAGCAGTACTTC
TRBV9,TRBJ2-3,-,many,CASSVAPGTDTQYF,TGTGCCAGCAGCGTAGCTCCGGGGACAGATACGCAGTATTTT
TRBV20-1,TRBJ2-7,TRBD2,few,CSARNPLAGEQYF,TGCAGTGCTAGAAATCCACTAGCGGGAGAGCAGTACTTC
TRBV20-1,TRBJ2-1,TRBD1,many,CSAGSRKRTGPPYNEQFF,TGCAGTGCCGGGTCCAGAAAGAGGACAGGACCCCCCTACAATGAGCAGTTCTTC
TRBV7-9,TRBJ2-5,-,few,CASSTRQTSQETQYF,TGTGCCAGCAGCACCCGACAGACTTCCCAAGAGACCCAGTACTTC
TRBV4-1,TRBJ1-1,TRBD1,few,CASSQPVTGDTEAFF,TGCGCCAGCAGCCAACCTGTGACAGGGGACACTGAAGCTTTCTTT
TRBV7-7,TRBJ2-1,-,few,CASRRTGSRGNSYNEQFF,TGTGCCAGCAGGAGAACAGGGAGCCGGGGGAACTCCTACAATGAGCAGTTCTTC
TRBV6-5,TRBJ1-6,-,-,CASSPYSGALHF,TGTGCCAGCAGTCCGTACTCGGGGGCCCTCCACTTT
TRBV12-3/TRBV12-4,TRBJ2-7,-,-,CASSHRDNSYEQYF,TGTGCCAGCAGTCACCGGGACAACTCCTACGAGCAGTACTTC
TRBV10-3,TRBJ2-3,TRBD1,few,CATEDGTVTDTQYF,TGTGCCACCGAGGACGGGACAGTCACAGATACGCAGTATTTT
TRBV7-8,TRBJ1-2,TRBD1,-,CASTLTRQGARGFYGYTF,TGTGCCAGCACCTTAACCCGACAGGGGGCCAGAGGATTCTATGGCTACACCTTC
TRBV7-6,TRBJ1-6,-,-,CASSSQISSGSGSPLHF,TGTGCCAGCAGTTCTCAGATTAGCAGCGGGAGTGGTTCACCCCTCCACTTT
TRBV12-3/TRBV12-4,TRBJ2-7,-,few,CASSPDDYEQYF,TGTGCCAGCAGTCCCGACGATTACGAGCAGTACTTC
TRBV25-1,TRBJ2-7,TRBD2,-,CASSYSGRTTYEQYF,TGTGCCAGCAGTTACAGCGGGAGGACTACCTACGAGCAGTACTTC
TRBV12-5,TRBJ1-5,-,few,CASGLRQPNQPQHF,TGTGCTAGTGGTTTGAGGCAGCCCAATCAGCCCCAGCATTTT
TRBV18,TRBJ2-1,TRBD2,once,CASSPASGRADEQFF,TGTGCCAGCTCACCCGCTAGCGGGAGGGCCGATGAGCAGTTCTTC
TRBV7-3,TRBJ2-3,TRBD2,-,CASSTPGLAGGTDTQYF,TGTGCCAGCAGCACCCCGGGACTAGCGGGAGGGACAGATACGCAGTATTTT
TRBV27,TRBJ2-1,TRBD2,few,CAITPAGGGWNEQFF,TGTGCCATTACCCCAGCGGGAGGGGGGTGGAATGAGCAGTTCTTC
TRBV4-1,TRBJ2-1,-,few,CASSQDRYWGDEQFF,TGCGCCAGCAGCCAGGACCGATACTGGGGCGATGAGCAGTTCTTC
TRBV27,TRBJ2-1,-,-,CASTSVPAKSSYNEQFF,TGTGCCAGCACCTCGGTCCCTGCCAAGAGCTCCTACAATGAGCAGTTCTTC
TRBV4-1,TRBJ2-4,TRBD2,-,CASSWGTAGTRAKNIQYF,TGCGCCAGCAGCTGGGGAACGGCCGGGACTAGAGCCAAAAACATTCAGTACTTC
TRBV7-6,TRBJ2-7,-,few,CASSLWPYSTPYEQYF,TGTGCCAGCAGCTTATGGCCATATTCCACTCCCTACGAGCAGTACTTC
TRBV5-5,TRBJ1-2,TRBD1,few,CASRVIQGTAGYTF,TGTGCCAGCAGGGTGATACAGGGGACGGCTGGCTACACCTTC
TRBV4-1,TRBJ2-1,TRBD1,few,CASSHILRDSSYNEQFF,TGCGCCAGCAGCCACATCCTCCGGGACAGCTCCTACAATGAGCAGTTCTTC